The sequence of this T cell receptor (beta chain) was determined in a study of T cell repertoires and HLA-DP antigens. Background on the study: Donors were two male and one female, aged 18-to-29 to 60-to-69.

This table comes from immunoSEQ multiplex PCR, and its TCRdb copy is limited to in-frame clones, with some not included. The table lists around 100,000 clones, approximately 92% of them singletons. Turning to this clone: Its specificity is not known.

V was shortened by 5 bases and J by 3 bases, with 17 bases between the two germline ends. CDR3 length equals 15 residues. Germline V gene data show CDR1 as MDHEN and CDR2 as SYDVKM. Study outcomes and limitations: A non-physiological HeLa system presented antigen to total CD4+ responders.

The V call is TRBV28, the J call TRBJ2-7; perhaps D is TRBD1 or TRBD2 (7 bases each). The origin of this receptor is a woman aged 18 to 35 in good health and CMV-seronegative. What was sequenced was CD4+ T cells from PBMCs. CDR3 coding DNA: TGTGCCAGCAGTGGCGGGGGACAGTTCTTCTACGAGCAGTACTTC. It is translated as CASSGGGQFFYEQYF.